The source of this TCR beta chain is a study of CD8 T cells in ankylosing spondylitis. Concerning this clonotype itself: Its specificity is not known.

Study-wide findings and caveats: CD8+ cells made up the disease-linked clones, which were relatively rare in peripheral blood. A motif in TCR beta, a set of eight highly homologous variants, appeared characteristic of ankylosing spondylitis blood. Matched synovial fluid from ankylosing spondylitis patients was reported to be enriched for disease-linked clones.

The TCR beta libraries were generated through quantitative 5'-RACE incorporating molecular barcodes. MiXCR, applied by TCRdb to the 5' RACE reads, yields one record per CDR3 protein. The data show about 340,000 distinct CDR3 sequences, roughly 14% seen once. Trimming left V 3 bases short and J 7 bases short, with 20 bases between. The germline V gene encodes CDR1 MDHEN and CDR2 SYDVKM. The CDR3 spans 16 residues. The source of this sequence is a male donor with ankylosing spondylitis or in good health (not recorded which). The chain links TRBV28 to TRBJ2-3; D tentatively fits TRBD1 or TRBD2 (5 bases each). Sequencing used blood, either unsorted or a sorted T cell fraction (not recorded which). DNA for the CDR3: TGTGCCAGCAGTTTTGGGCTTCAGGGAGTAGGAAATACGCAGTATTTT. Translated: CASSFGLQGVGNTQYF.